This T cell receptor beta chain comes out of a study of T-cell reconstitution after alpha-beta-depleted transplantation in children. The study's findings and limits: At around two months after transplant, the alpha-beta T cells were reportedly derived from several hundred expanded clones that came from non-depleted graft cells. At the one-year point after transplant, T-cell counts and TCRbeta diversity were found to come mostly from T cells that had been newly produced.

There are 16 residues in the CDR3. Germline V lookup: CDR1 SGHRS, CDR2 YFSETQ. Trimming cost V 4 bases and J 7 bases; bases outside gene matches: 14. For TCRbeta, the library was prepared with unique molecular identifiers. TCRdb ran MiXCR on the PCR reads and lists one entry per CDR3 protein. The sample shows a few hundred thousand distinct CDR3 sequences, roughly 26% of them seen only once. For this clonotype: Its specificity is unknown.

This TCR was recovered from a girl aged 2-10 years with Fanconi anemia, due to receive a stem cell transplant. V is TRBV5-1 and J is TRBJ2-1; the match to TRBD1 covers 7 bases. The sequences come from PBMCs, collected before TCRalphabeta/CD19-depleted stem cell transplant. This CDR3 reads CASSPLKGAVSNEQFF. CDR3 bases: TGCGCCAGCAGCCCGTTAAAGGGGGCCGTCAGTAATGAGCAGTTCTTC.